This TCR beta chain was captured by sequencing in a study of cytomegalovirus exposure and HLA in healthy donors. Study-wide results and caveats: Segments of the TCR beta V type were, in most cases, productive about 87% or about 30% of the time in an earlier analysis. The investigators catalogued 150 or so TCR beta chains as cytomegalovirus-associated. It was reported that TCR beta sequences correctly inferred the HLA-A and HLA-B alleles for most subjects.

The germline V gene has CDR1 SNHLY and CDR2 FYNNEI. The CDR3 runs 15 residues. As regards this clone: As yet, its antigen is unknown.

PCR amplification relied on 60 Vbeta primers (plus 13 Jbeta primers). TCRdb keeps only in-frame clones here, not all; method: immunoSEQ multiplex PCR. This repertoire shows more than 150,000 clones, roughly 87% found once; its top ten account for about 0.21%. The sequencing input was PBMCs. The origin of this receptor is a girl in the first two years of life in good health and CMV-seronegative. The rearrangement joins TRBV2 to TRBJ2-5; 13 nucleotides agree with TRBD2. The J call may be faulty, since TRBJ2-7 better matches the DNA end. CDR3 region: CASSDRTSGSLEQYF. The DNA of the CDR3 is TGTGCCAGCAGTGATCGGACTAGCGGGAGCCTCGAGCAGTACTTC.